The 4 T cell receptor beta chains in this list originate from one sample, sequenced in a study of vaccination effects on CD4 cells after COVID-19. Cultured cells yielded isolated CD4+ T cells after approximately nine days. Assay used: immunoSEQ multiplex PCR; TCRdb lists only in-frame clones, some missing. Here the sample spans around 50,000 clones, 50% to 80% being singletons. These TCRs are of unknown antigen specificity. The material sequenced was CD4+ T cells from PBMCs cultured without peptide, taken before COVID-19 vaccination. The receptors were gathered from a human donor who received a COVID-19 vaccine.

The chain recombines TRBV4-3 with TRBJ1-3; D not resolved. Germline values: CDR1 LGHNA, CDR2 YSLEER. The V gene lost 0 bases and the J gene lost 0 bases, with 12 bases spanning the gap. The CDR3 has 17 amino acids. CDR3 nucleotides: TGCGCCAGCAGCCAAGACCCGAAGGGCTTCTCTGGAAACACCATATATTTT. This sequence encodes CASSQDPKGFSGNTIYF.

This chain joins TRBV7-9 and TRBJ2-5, with 8 bases aligning to TRBD1. This CDR3 is built from 15 residues. Losses at the gene ends were 5 bases for V and 0 bases for J; bases not matched to a gene: 5. Per the germline V gene, CDR1 is SEHNR and CDR2 is FQNEAQ (reference sequence). CDR3 coding DNA: TGTGCCAGCAGCCCCGGGACAGGTAACCAAGAGACCCAGTACTTC. Its translation is CASSPGTGNQETQYF.

This clone was counted a single time. The chain is built from TRBV7-3 and TRBJ1-6; the D gene is possibly TRBD1 (5 bases). Per germline, CDR1 SGHTA and CDR2 FQGTGA. CDR3 length: 14 residues. V was shortened by 5 bases and J by 10 bases, with 15 bases between the two germline ends. This chain's CDR3 is CASSPGTPESPLHF. DNA for the CDR3: TGTGCCAGCAGCCCCGGGACCCCGGAGTCACCCCTCCACTTT.

This chain connects TRBV28 to TRBJ1-1; perhaps TRBD1 as D (6 bases). CDR3 length: 13 amino acids. V was pared by 8 bases and J by 6 bases, with 16 bases between. Germline-derived CDR1 and CDR2 are MDHEN and SYDVKM. The CDR3 loop reads CASDQQGLSEAFF. The CDR3 DNA reads TGTGCCAGCGACCAACAGGGATTGTCTGAAGCTTTCTTT.